This T cell receptor beta chain emerged from a study of monozygotic twins with inflammatory bowel disease. Whole-study findings and limits: IBD patients shared fewer clonotypes with others than healthy twins, especially with disease activity.

A remark on this clonotype: Antigen specificity is unknown.

Template switching incorporated UMIs with a 6-nucleotide sample barcode. TCRalpha and TCRbeta cDNA went through two nested PCRs of approximately 17 and 9 cycles. One entry per CDR3 protein, without DNA, is what TCRdb gives after re-calling the 5' RACE reads. Its table lists fewer than 350,000 distinct CDR3 sequences. There are 12 residues in the CDR3. In germline, CDR1 is GTSNPN, CDR2 SVGIG (reference sequence). This TCR came from a human donor with ulcerative colitis or Crohn's disease, or a healthy co-twin of an affected twin (not recorded which). The V call is TRBV30, the J call TRBJ2-5; with no DNA, the TCRdb D assignment of TRBD2 cannot be verified. The sequencing input was blood. The CDR3 region is CAWTSGQETQYF. Full variable domain (remainder filled in from reference TRBV30 and TRBJ2-5): SQTIHQWPATLVQPVGSPLSLECTVEGTSNPNLYWYRQAAGRGLQLLFYSVGIGQISSEVPQNLSASRPQDRQFILSSKKLLLSDSGFYLCAWTSGQETQYFGPGTRLLVL.